This T cell receptor beta chain originates from a study of PD-1 blockade in classical Hodgkin lymphoma. The CDR3 is 14 amino acids. From germline, CDR1 is MNHEY and CDR2 SVGAGI. The trim removed 5 bases at V and 4 bases at J, leaving 4 bases unmatched. A single count supports this clone. The antigen remains undetermined. Points from the study as a whole: Patients starting nivolumab less than 1 year after ASCT had lower diversity and were excluded from later analyses.

The time point is: cycle 4 day 1 (C4D1), after about 6 weeks of nivolumab. In every patient, relapse followed autologous stem cell transplantation, while exposure to brentuximab vedotin differed. Clones were sequenced by immunoSEQ multiplex PCR, and TCRdb holds only the in-frame ones, with some missing. This repertoire shows over 85,000 clones, over 75% found once; its top ten account for under 3.5%. The chain employs TRBV6-5 and TRBJ2-5; 10 nucleotides line up with TRBD1. The specimen comprised peripheral blood mononuclear cells (PBMCs), sampled before the fourth cycle of nivolumab. The clonotype comes from a human donor with classical Hodgkin lymphoma. The CDR3: CASSLGTGAETQYF. The CDR3 nucleotides read TGTGCCAGCAGTCTCGGGACAGGGGCAGAGACCCAGTACTTC.